The 21 T cell receptor beta chains below all came from one sample that was sequenced in a study of blood T cell repertoires in COVID-19. The table came from immunoSEQ multiplex PCR; TCRdb's copy has only in-frame clones and leaves some out. The sample holds more than 100,000 clones, roughly 82% seen once. Source material: peripheral blood. All receptors derive from a human donor in a cohort sampled during active COVID-19.

The chain carries TRBV9 and TRBJ2-2, with D maybe TRBD2 (5 bases). From germline, CDR1 is SGDLS and CDR2 YYNGEE. V was trimmed by 4 bases and J by 2 bases, leaving 9 bases between them. This CDR3 has 14 amino acids. CDR3 DNA sequence: TGTGCCAGCAGCTTTGGACTCAACACCGGGGAGCTGTTTTTT. Residues: CASSFGLNTGELFF.

This chain links TRBV9 with TRBJ2-4, with 7 bases identical to TRBD1. This CDR3 has 14 amino acids. Germline V gene lookup returns CDR1 SGDLS and CDR2 YYNGEE. Trimming took 3 bases from V and 7 from J; bases not matched to a gene: 7. The CDR3 reads CASSERQGTNIQYF. CDR3 bases: TGTGCCAGCAGCGAAAGACAGGGTACTAACATTCAGTACTTC.

This chain connects TRBV19 to TRBJ1-1, with D perhaps TRBD1 (6 bases). The CDR3 totals 14 residues. Germline V gene sequence: CDR1 LNHDA, CDR2 SQIVND (reference sequence). V was pared by 6 bases and J by 4 bases, with 15 bases between. The CDR3 coding sequence is TGTGCCAGTAGGATACAGGGATCGGGCACTGAAGCTTTCTTT. Amino acids: CASRIQGSGTEAFF.

Note on this clone: In the same sample, other DNA sequences code for this CDR3. The chain uses TRBV5-1 and TRBJ1-1, with a tentative D call TRBD1 (5 bases). V was pared by 0 bases and J by 2 bases, with 8 bases between. This CDR3 contains 14 residues. Germline CDR1 is SGHRS and CDR2 is YFSETQ. This CDR3 reads CASSLVGGNTEAFF. CDR3 nucleotides: TGCGCCAGCAGCTTGGTGGGGGGAAACACTGAAGCTTTCTTT.

V and J are TRBV12-5 and TRBJ2-3, with 7 bases identical to TRBD1. Germline trimming cut 3 bases from V and 4 bases from J; bases unmatched to any gene: 4. In germline, CDR1 is LGHNT, CDR2 FRNRAP. The CDR3 loop spans 14 amino acids. The chain's CDR3 is CASGLGQGADTQYF. DNA for the CDR3: TGTGCTAGTGGTTTAGGGCAGGGGGCAGATACGCAGTATTTT.

This chain uses TRBV20-1 with TRBJ2-1; D gene ambiguous. Trimming stripped 0 bases from V and 12 bases from J, with 9 bases between. This CDR3 contains 11 residues. CDR1 and CDR2 (germline): DFQATT, SNEGSKA (reference sequence). The CDR3 region has the DNA TGCAGTGCTAGAGAGCTCGAACTGCAGTTCTTC. It encodes CSARELELQFF.

The table lists this clone with a few counts. This chain connects TRBV21-1 to TRBJ2-7; the table names TRBD1, a call not compared with the DNA. TRBV21-1 constitutes a pseudogene. CDR3 length equals 16 residues. The CDR3 sequence: CASTRTRRQGNYEQYF. In nucleotides, the CDR3 is TGTGCCAGCACCCGGACTCGAAGGCAGGGGAACTACGAGCAGTACTTC.

J is TRBJ2-7 and V is TRBV11-2, with 10 bases matching TRBD1. V was pared by 1 base and J by 2 bases, with 5 bases of the junction left unmatched. The CDR3 is 16 amino acids. The germline CDR1 and CDR2 sequences are SGHAT and FQNNGV. DNA for the CDR3: TGTGCCAGCAGCTTAGGCGGGACAGGGGCGGCCTACGAGCAGTACTTC. It translates to CASSLGGTGAAYEQYF.

This clone has just one count. The chain couples TRBV19 to TRBJ1-2; the D gene is possibly TRBD1 (6 bases). V dropped 8 bases and J dropped 3 bases, with 13 bases sitting between them. The CDR3 runs to 13 residues. Looked up from germline, CDR1 is LNHDA and CDR2 is SQIVND (reference sequence). CDR3 in DNA: TGTGCCAGTGGGGGGGGCAGAGACTATGGCTACACCTTC. Encoded protein: CASGGGRDYGYTF.

This chain connects TRBV2 to TRBJ1-6; D unclear. The germline CDR1 and CDR2 sequences are SNHLY and FYNNEI. The CDR3 runs to 13 residues. The V end lost 4 bases, the J end lost 10 bases, and 11 bases lay between the germline ends. DNA for the CDR3: TGTGCCAGCAGTGGCCGGTGGGAGTCACCCCTCCACTTT. As protein: CASSGRWESPLHF.

The chain employs TRBV7-2 and TRBJ2-1, with D perhaps TRBD1 (8 bases). CDR1 and CDR2 from the germline V gene are SGHTA and FQGNSA. The CDR3 is made up of 15 amino acids. V dropped 1 base and J dropped 3 bases, with 10 bases sitting between them. The CDR3 reads CASSLDRGGYNEQFF. The CDR3 coding sequence is TGTGCCAGCAGCTTAGACAGGGGGGGCTACAATGAGCAGTTCTTC.

The rearrangement links TRBV7-3 to TRBJ2-3, with 10 bases fitting TRBD2. Germline values: CDR1 SGHTA, CDR2 FQGTGA. J gave up 0 bases and V 5 bases, and 8 bases lay outside the gene matches. The CDR3 consists of 17 residues. The chain's CDR3 is CASSPTLAGASTDTQYF. CDR3 bases: TGTGCCAGCAGCCCCACCCTAGCGGGGGCTAGCACAGATACGCAGTATTTT.

This clone was seen once. CDR3 DNA: TGTGCCAGCAGCGTTCCACTAGCGGGGGAGGTTGAGCAGTTCTTC. It is translated as CASSVPLAGEVEQFF. The chain combines TRBV9 with TRBJ2-1, with TRBD2 matching 11 bases. The ends lost 2 bases at V and 9 bases at J; junction bases unmatched: 7. Per germline, CDR1 SGDLS and CDR2 YYNGEE. The CDR3 runs 15 residues. The whole variable domain, filled in from reference TRBV9 and TRBJ2-1, reads DSGVTQTPKHLITATGQRVTLRCSPRSGDLSVYWYQQSLDQGLQFLIQYYNGEERAKGNILERFSAQQFPDLHSELNLSSLELGDSALYFCASSVPLAGEVEQFFGPGTRLTVL.

The gene calls are TRBV5-1 and TRBJ1-1; possible D gene TRBD1, 6 bases. Per germline, CDR1 SGHRS and CDR2 YFSETQ. This CDR3 region has 13 residues. The V and J ends lost 4 bases and 2 bases respectively, with 9 bases between them. The CDR3: CASSADSNTEAFF. Written as DNA, the CDR3 is TGCGCCAGCAGCGCGGACAGTAACACTGAAGCTTTCTTT.

This chain connects TRBV5-1 to TRBJ1-4, with TRBD1 identical over 8 bases. This CDR3 is built from 17 residues. CDR1 is SGHRS, CDR2 YFSETQ, per germline. J gave up 7 bases and V 0 bases, and 11 bases lay outside the gene matches. The CDR3 sequence is CASSLDRGAPGGEKLFF. In nucleotides, the CDR3 is TGCGCCAGCAGCTTGGACAGGGGGGCCCCTGGGGGTGAAAAACTGTTTTTT.

This chain uses TRBV9 with TRBJ2-7; 8 bases match TRBD1. Unmatched junction bases numbered 8, after V lost 0 bases and J lost 0 bases. CDR1 is SGDLS and CDR2 is YYNGEE in the germline V gene. This CDR3 is built from 17 residues. The CDR3 region has the DNA TGTGCCAGCAGCGTAGACACCGGGACAGGACGCTCCTACGAGCAGTACTTC. The encoded protein is CASSVDTGTGRSYEQYF. The complete variable domain, with remaining parts taken from reference TRBV9 and TRBJ2-7, reads DSGVTQTPKHLITATGQRVTLRCSPRSGDLSVYWYQQSLDQGLQFLIQYYNGEERAKGNILERFSAQQFPDLHSELNLSSLELGDSALYFCASSVDTGTGRSYEQYFGPGTRLTVT.

The rearrangement joins TRBV27 to TRBJ1-5, with 9 positions matching TRBD1. The CDR3 is 18 amino acids. V trimming: 11 bases; J trimming: 2 bases; junction bases outside the gene matches: 19. CDR1 and CDR2 (germline): MNHEY, SMNVEV (reference sequence). CDR3 bases: TGTGCCGCTCATGGAGGGGACAGGGATCTGGTTGGCAATCAGCCCCAGCATTTT. Amino acids: CAAHGGDRDLVGNQPQHF.

The rearrangement links TRBV11-1 to TRBJ1-1; no clear D. The V and J ends lost 2 bases and 1 base respectively, with 11 bases between them. This CDR3 is built from 15 residues. Germline CDR1 is SGHAT and CDR2 is FQDESV (reference sequence). CDR3 coding DNA: TGTGCCAGCAGCTTACAGCCAGGTTCGAACACTGAAGCTTTCTTT. This translates into CASSLQPGSNTEAFF.

The rearrangement uses TRBV5-4 and TRBJ2-3; perhaps TRBD1 as D (6 bases). V dropped 4 bases and J dropped 3 bases, with 15 bases sitting between them. From germline, CDR1 is SGHNT and CDR2 YYREEE (reference sequence). CDR3 length: 15 amino acids. Written as DNA, the CDR3 is TGTGCCAGCAGCAACGACAGGAGAAGTACAGATACGCAGTATTTT. It codes for CASSNDRRSTDTQYF.

The chain carries TRBV9 and TRBJ2-2, with 11 nucleotides matching TRBD2. Trimming took 3 bases from V and 6 from J; bases not matched to a gene: 7. Germline V gene data show CDR1 as SGDLS and CDR2 as YYNGEE. The CDR3 is made up of 16 amino acids. The CDR3 here is CASSALAGGVSGELFF. In nucleotides, the CDR3 is TGTGCCAGCAGCGCCCTAGCGGGGGGTGTCTCCGGGGAGCTGTTTTTT.

This clone was detected only once. The CDR3 DNA sequence: TGTGCCATCTCCCCCCAGGGCCAAGAGACCCAGTACTTC. This translates into CAISPQGQETQYF. This rearrangement joins TRBV10-3 to TRBJ2-5, with D perhaps TRBD1 (5 bases). CDR1 and CDR2 (germline): ENHRY, SYGVKD. CDR3 size: 13 residues. The V gene lost 8 bases and the J gene lost 1 base, with 11 bases spanning the gap.